This is a list of T cell receptor beta chains from one sample in a study of control samples from healthy donors and cancer patients. Here immunoSEQ multiplex PCR was the method, and the copy in TCRdb shows in-frame clones only, minus some. The sample yields 170,000 or so clones, 90% seen once. What was sequenced was blood. The receptor source for this set is a woman in her forties or fifties in good health. Both conserved end residues are part of each CDR3. A D gene is named only where the DNA matches it firmly. Size values are once, few and many counts, or a class for expanded clones, and some rows have none.

TRBJ1-2 - TRBV28 - TGTGCCAGCAGCCGACAGAGTAACTATGGCTACACCTTC CASSRQSNYGYTF
TRBJ2-3 - TRBV13 - TGTGCCAGCAGCTTCGGAGAACGCACAGATACGCAGTATTTT CASSFGERTDTQYF
TRBJ2-3 - TRBV9 TRBD2 TGTGCCAGCAGCGACGGGACTAGCGGGATGAGCACAGATACGCAGTATTTT CASSDGTSGMSTDTQYF
TRBJ2-7 - TRBV7-3 TRBD2 TGTGCCAGCAGCTTAATGCCTAGCGGGGGGATCGACGAGCAGTACTTC CASSLMPSGGIDEQYF
TRBJ2-1 - TRBV9 TRBD2 TGTGCCAGCAGCGAGCCCTTCGGGACTATTTACAATGAGCAGTTCTTC CASSEPFGTIYNEQFF
TRBJ2-1 - TRBV30 - TGTACTAGCTCTAGCTCCTACAATGAGCAGTTCTTC CTSSSSYNEQFF
TRBJ1-2 once TRBV9 TRBD1 TGTGCCAGCAGCGCCGGAGGCCAGGGGGCGGTTGGCTACACCTTC CASSAGGQGAVGYTF
TRBJ2-5 - TRBV5-6 - TGTGCCAGCAGCTTGGTAGGCGCAGGGGCGGAGACCCAGTACTTC CASSLVGAGAETQYF
TRBJ1-5 - TRBV2 - TGTGCCAGCGGGGGGGGGAACAGAGTCAGTGAGCCCCAGCATTTT CASGGGNRVSEPQHF
TRBJ2-4 - TRBV28 TRBD1 TGTGCCAGCAGTTTAAATACAGGGGTGAAAAACATTCAGTACTTC CASSLNTGVKNIQYF
TRBJ2-6 - TRBV27 - TGTGCCAGCAGTGGGGCCTCCGGGGCCAACGTCCTGACTTTC CASSGASGANVLTF
TRBJ1-5 - TRBV2 - TGTGCCAGCAGTGGCGACGGCAGCCTTTCCCGGGGCGTCGATCAGCCCCAGCATTTT CASSGDGSLSRGVDQPQHF
TRBJ2-7 - TRBV28 TRBD1 TGTGCCAGCAGTTTATTGAATCCCCCGGACAGGGCGTCCTACGAGCAGTACTTC CASSLLNPPDRASYEQYF
TRBJ2-1 - TRBV7-3 TRBD1 TGTGCCAGCAGCTCCCAGACAGGGTCGGGTGAGCAGTTCTTC CASSSQTGSGEQFF
TRBJ2-1 - TRBV9 - TGTGCCAGCAGTCCCGGACGAATAGGGGATGAGCAGTTCTTC CASSPGRIGDEQFF
TRBJ1-1 - TRBV6-5 - TGTGCCAGCAGGGGGGCAGGGGCCTTCAACACTGAAGCTTTCTTT CASRGAGAFNTEAFF
TRBJ1-5 - TRBV19 - TGTGCCAGTAGTATCGGACGTTCGTGGCAGGGGAGGGATCAGCCCCAGCATTTT CASSIGRSWQGRDQPQHF
TRBJ2-2 few TRBV5-4 - TGTGCCAGCAGCCAAGCACAGGGCACCGGGGAGCTGTTTTTT CASSQAQGTGELFF
TRBJ2-1 - TRBV9 TRBD2 TGTGCCAGCAGCGTGGACAGGTCGACTAGCGGGGGGAGGTCCTACAATGAGCAGTTCTTC CASSVDRSTSGGRSYNEQFF
TRBJ1-1 - TRBV6-2/TRBV6-3 - TGTGCCAGCAGTTCGTTTTTACAGGGCGGGCCTGAAGCTTTCTTT CASSSFLQGGPEAFF
TRBJ1-5 - TRBV7-6 TRBD1 TGTGCCAGCAGCCTTGGGACAGGCTGGGGAACAAATCAGCCCCAGCATTTT CASSLGTGWGTNQPQHF
TRBJ1-5 - TRBV27 - TGTGCCAGCAGTTTATCAGGAGAGCCCCAGCATTTT CASSLSGEPQHF
TRBJ1-2 - TRBV28 - TGTGCCAGCTGTACAGGGAGGTACGGCTACACCTTC CASCTGRYGYTF
TRBJ1-3 - TRBV6-5 - TGTGCCAGCAGTTACCAGGGGCACTCTGGAAACACCATATATTTT CASSYQGHSGNTIYF